The source of this T cell receptor beta chain is a study of shared clonotypes between healthy human individuals. The germline V gene encodes CDR1 SGHDT and CDR2 YYEEEE. V lost 0 bases and J lost 7, with 10 bases in between. The CDR3 has 13 residues. Naive CD8 cells were CD45RO-negative, positively selected for CCR7, excluding terminally differentiated effector memory CD45RA+ cells. This table comes from immunoSEQ multiplex PCR, and its TCRdb copy is limited to in-frame clones, with some not included. Of hundreds of thousands of clones listed, 90% to 95% are singletons. The chain employs TRBV5-6 and TRBJ1-2; D gene ambiguous. The clonotype was recovered from a woman aged 25 to 45 in good health. The sequenced sample consisted of naive CD8+ T cells sorted from blood. Written as DNA, the CDR3 is TGTGCCAGCAGCTTGGGGGGTCTAGGTGGCTACACCTTC. Protein: CASSLGGLGGYTF.